The clone carrying this T cell receptor beta chain was observed a handful of times. The antigen remains undetermined. Each CDR3 protein gets one entry after TCRdb re-called the 5' RACE reads with MiXCR. The sample lists roughly 56,000 distinct CDR3 sequences, roughly 30% seen once, with approximately 2.2% in the top ten. V shed 4 bases, J shed 3 bases, and the junction held 14 bases outside the gene matches. Germline CDR1 is SGHRS and CDR2 is YFSETQ. This CDR3 has 17 residues. Findings and limits, study-wide: Tumor Tregs overlapped most with tumor, then blood, naive CD4+ cells. Larger-cohort validation covered only one TCR beta V-J rearrangement.

The J gene is TRBJ2-7, the V gene TRBV5-1; 9 bases are a match to TRBD2. This receptor was obtained from a female donor with breast cancer. The sequenced material came from tumor-infiltrating naive CD4+ T cells sorted from the breast tumor. Subset denoted: naive CD4+ T cells, CD4+CD45RA+CD25-. The CDR3 DNA is TGCGCCAGCAGCCCATTGCCTAGCGGGGTATCTGACTACGAGCAGTACTTC. Protein sequence: CASSPLPSGVSDYEQYF.